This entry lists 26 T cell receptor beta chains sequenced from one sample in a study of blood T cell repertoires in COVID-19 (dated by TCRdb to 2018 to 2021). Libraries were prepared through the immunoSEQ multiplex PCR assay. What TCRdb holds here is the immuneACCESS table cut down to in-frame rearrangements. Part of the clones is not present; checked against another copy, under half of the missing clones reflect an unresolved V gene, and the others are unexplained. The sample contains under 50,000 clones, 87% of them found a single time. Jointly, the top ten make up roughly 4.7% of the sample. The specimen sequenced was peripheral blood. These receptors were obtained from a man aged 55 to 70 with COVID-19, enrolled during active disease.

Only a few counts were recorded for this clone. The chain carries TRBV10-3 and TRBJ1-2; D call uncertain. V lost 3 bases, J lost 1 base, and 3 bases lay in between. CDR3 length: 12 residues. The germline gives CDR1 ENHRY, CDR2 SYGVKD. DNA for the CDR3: TGTGCCATCAGTGATAGTAACTATGGCTACACCTTC. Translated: CAISDSNYGYTF.

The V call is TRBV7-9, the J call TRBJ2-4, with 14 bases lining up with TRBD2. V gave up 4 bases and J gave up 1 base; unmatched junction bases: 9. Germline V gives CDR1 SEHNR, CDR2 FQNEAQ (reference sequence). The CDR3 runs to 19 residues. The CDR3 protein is CASSSGTSGSIGAKNIQYF. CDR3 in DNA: TGTGCCAGCAGCTCCGGGACTAGCGGGAGTATAGGGGCCAAAAACATTCAGTACTTC. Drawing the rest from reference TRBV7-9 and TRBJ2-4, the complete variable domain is DTGVSQNPRHKITKRGQNVTFRCDPISEHNRLYWYRQTLGQGPEFLTYFQNEAQLEKSRLLSDRFSAERPKGSFSTLEIQRTEQGDSAMYLCASSSGTSGSIGAKNIQYFGAGTRLSVL.

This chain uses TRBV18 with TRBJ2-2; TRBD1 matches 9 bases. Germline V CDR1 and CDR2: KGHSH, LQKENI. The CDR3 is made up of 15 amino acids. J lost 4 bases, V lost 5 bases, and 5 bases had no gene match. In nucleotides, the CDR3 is TGTGCCAGCTCAGAGGGGACAGGGAGCACCGGGGAGCTGTTTTTT. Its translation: CASSEGTGSTGELFF.

The CDR3 bases are TGTGCCAGCAGCCCAAAGTCGGGGGGGGCCTACAATGAGCAGTTCTTC. Its translation: CASSPKSGGAYNEQFF. The V and J genes are TRBV3-1 (or the pseudogene TRBV3-2) and TRBJ2-1, with TRBD2 matching 8 bases. The germline CDR1 and CDR2 sequences are LGHDT and YNNKEL (reference sequence). The CDR3 loop spans 16 amino acids. Trimming cost V 4 bases and J 2 bases; bases outside gene matches: 7.

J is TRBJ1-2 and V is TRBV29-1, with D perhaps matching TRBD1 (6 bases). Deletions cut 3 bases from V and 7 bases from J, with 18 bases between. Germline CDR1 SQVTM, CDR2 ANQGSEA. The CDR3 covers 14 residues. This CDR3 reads CSVDSGSGTSGYTF. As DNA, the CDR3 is TGCAGCGTTGATTCTGGCTCCGGGACAAGTGGCTACACCTTC.

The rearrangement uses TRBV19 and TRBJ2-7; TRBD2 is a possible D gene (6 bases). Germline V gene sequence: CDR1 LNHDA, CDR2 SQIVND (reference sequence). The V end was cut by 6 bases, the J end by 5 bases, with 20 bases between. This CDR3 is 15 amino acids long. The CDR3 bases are TGTGCCAGTAGACCGCGGGGCGGGTCGGGAAACGAGCAGTACTTC. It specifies CASRPRGGSGNEQYF.

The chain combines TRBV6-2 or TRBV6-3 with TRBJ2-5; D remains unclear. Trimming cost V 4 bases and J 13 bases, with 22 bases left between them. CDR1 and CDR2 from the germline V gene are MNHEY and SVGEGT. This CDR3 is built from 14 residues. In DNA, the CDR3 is TGTGCCAGCAGTTCGTATCAGGTCGGCTTCGGATGGTACTTC. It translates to CASSSYQVGFGWYF.

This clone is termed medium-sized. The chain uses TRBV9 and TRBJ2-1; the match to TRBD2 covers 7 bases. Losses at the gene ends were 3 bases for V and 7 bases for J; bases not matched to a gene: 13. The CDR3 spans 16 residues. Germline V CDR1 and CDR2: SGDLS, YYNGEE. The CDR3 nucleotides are TGTGCCAGCAGCGGGGTAGCGGGCCTCCTCAGGAATGAGCAGTTCTTC. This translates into CASSGVAGLLRNEQFF.

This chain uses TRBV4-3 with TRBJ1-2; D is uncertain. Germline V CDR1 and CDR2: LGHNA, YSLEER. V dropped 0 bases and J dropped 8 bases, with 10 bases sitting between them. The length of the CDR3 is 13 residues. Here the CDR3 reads CASSQDLGRGYTF. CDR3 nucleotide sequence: TGCGCCAGCAGCCAAGATCTGGGGAGGGGCTACACCTTC.

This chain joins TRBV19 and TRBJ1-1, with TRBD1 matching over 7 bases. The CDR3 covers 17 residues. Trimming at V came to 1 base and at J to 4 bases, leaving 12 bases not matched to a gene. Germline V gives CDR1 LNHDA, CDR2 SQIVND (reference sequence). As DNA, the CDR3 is TGTGCCAGTAGTATAGGAAGTGGGACAGAGAGAGGCACTGAAGCTTTCTTT. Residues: CASSIGSGTERGTEAFF.

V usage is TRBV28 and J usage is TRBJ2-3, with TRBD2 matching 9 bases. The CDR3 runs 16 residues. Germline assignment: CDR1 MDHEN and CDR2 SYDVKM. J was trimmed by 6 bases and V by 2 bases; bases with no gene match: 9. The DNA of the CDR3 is TGTGCCAGCAGTTTAATGGCGGGAGGGCGGGGTGATACGCAGTATTTT. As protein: CASSLMAGGRGDTQYF.

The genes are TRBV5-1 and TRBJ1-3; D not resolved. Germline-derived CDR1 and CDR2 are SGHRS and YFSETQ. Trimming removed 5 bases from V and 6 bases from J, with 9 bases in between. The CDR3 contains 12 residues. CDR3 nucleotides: TGCGCCAGCAGTTCGGGAAAAAACACCATATATTTT. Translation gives CASSSGKNTIYF. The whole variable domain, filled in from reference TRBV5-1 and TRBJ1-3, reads KAGVTQTPRYLIKTRGQQVTLSCSPISGHRSVSWYQQTPGQGLQFLFEYFSETQRNKGNFPGRFSGRQFSNSRSEMNVSTLELGDSALYLCASSSGKNTIYFGEGSWLTVV.

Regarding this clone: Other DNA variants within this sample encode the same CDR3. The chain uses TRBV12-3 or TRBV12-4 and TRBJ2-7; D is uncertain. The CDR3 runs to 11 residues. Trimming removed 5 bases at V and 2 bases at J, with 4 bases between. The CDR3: CASSPAYEQYF. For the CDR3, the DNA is TGTGCCAGCAGTCCTGCCTACGAGCAGTACTTC.

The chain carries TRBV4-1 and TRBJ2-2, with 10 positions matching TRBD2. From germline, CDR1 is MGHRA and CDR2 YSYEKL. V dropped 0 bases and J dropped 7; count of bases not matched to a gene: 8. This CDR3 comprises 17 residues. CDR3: CASSQDFPSGSVGELFF. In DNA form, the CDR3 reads TGCGCCAGCAGCCAAGATTTCCCTAGCGGGAGCGTCGGGGAGCTGTTTTTT.

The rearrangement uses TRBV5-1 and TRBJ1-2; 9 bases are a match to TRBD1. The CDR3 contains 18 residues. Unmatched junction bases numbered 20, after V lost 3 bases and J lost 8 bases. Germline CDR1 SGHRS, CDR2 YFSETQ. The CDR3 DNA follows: TGCGCCAGCAGCTCACAATCCACAATCAGGACAGGGGAGGACGGCTACACCTTC. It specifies CASSSQSTIRTGEDGYTF.

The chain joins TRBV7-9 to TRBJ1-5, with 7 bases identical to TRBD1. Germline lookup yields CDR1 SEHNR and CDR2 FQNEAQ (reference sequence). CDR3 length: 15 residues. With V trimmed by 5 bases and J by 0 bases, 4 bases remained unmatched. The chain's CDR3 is CASSRGTDSNQPQHF. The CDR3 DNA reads TGTGCCAGCAGCCGAGGGACAGATAGCAATCAGCCCCAGCATTTT.

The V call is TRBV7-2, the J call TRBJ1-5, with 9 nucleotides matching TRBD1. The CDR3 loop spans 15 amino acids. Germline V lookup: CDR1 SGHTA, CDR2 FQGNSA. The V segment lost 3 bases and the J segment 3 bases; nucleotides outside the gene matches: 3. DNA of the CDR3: TGTGCCAGCAGCTTGGGACAGGGATACAATCAGCCCCAGCATTTT. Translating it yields CASSLGQGYNQPQHF. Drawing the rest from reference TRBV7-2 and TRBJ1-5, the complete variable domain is GAGVSQSPSNKVTEKGKDVELRCDPISGHTALYWYRQSLGQGLEFLIYFQGNSAPDKSGLPSDRFSAERTGGSVSTLTIQRTQQEDSAVYLCASSLGQGYNQPQHFGDGTRLSIL.

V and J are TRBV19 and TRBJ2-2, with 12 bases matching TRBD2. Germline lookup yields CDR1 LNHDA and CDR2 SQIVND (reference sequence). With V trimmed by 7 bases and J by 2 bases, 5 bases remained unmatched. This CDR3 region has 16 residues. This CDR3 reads CASKASGRGNTGELFF. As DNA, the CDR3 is TGTGCCAGTAAGGCTAGCGGGAGGGGAAACACCGGGGAGCTGTTTTTT.

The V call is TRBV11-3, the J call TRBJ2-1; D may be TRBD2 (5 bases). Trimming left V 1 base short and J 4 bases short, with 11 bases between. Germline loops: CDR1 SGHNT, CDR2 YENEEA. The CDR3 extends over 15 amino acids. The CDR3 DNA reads TGTGCCAGCAGCTTAGGAGCGGCCACATACAATGAGCAGTTCTTC. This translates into CASSLGAATYNEQFF.

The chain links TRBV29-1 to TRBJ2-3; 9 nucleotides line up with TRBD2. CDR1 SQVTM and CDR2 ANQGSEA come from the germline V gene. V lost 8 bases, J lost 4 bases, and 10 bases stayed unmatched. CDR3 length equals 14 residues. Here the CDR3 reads CSTKGAGGADTQYF. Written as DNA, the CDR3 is TGCAGCACCAAAGGAGCGGGAGGTGCAGATACGCAGTATTTT.

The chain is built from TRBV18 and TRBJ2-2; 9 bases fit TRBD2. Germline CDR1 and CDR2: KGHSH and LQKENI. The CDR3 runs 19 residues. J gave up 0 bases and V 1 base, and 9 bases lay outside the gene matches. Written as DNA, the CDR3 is TGTGCCAGCTCACCACGAGGAGCTAGCGGGAAATCGAACACCGGGGAGCTGTTTTTT. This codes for CASSPRGASGKSNTGELFF.

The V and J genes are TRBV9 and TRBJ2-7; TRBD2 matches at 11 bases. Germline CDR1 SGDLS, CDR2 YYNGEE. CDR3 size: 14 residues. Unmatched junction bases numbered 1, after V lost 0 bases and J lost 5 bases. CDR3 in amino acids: CASSVELAGDEQYF. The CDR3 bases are TGTGCCAGCAGCGTAGAACTAGCGGGAGACGAGCAGTACTTC.

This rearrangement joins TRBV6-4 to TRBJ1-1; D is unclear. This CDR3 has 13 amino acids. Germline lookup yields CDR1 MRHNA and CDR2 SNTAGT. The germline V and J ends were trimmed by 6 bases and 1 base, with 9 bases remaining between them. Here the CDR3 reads CASREQPNTEAFF. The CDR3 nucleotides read TGTGCCAGCAGAGAACAACCGAACACTGAAGCTTTCTTT.

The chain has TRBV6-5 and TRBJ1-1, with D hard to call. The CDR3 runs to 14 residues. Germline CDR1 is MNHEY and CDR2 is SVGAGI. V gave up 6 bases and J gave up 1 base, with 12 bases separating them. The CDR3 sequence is CASRFLAENTEAFF. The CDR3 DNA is TGTGCCAGCAGGTTCCTAGCAGAGAACACTGAAGCTTTCTTT.

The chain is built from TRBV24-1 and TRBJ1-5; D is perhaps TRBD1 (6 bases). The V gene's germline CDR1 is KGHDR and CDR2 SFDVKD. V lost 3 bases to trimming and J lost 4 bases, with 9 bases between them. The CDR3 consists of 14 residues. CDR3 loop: CATSDGTYNQPQHF. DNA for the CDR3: TGTGCCACCAGTGATGGGACATATAATCAGCCCCAGCATTTT.

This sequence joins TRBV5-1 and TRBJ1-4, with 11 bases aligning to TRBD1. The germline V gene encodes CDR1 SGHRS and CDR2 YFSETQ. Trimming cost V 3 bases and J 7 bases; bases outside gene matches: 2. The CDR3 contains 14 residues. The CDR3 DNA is TGCGCCAGCAGCTCCGGACAGGGGGCTGAAAAACTGTTTTTT. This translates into CASSSGQGAEKLFF.